This T cell receptor (beta chain) was found in a study of cytomegalovirus exposure and HLA in healthy donors. Trimming left V 5 bases short and J 1 base short, with 12 bases between. This CDR3 is 15 amino acids long. In germline, CDR1 is SGHRS, CDR2 YFSETQ. The PCR employed 60 Vbeta primers together with 13 Jbeta primers. Method: immunoSEQ multiplex PCR; TCRdb's copy keeps in-frame clones and lacks some. The table gives around 140,000 clones; the top ten clones make up under 2% of it. The V gene is TRBV5-1, the J gene TRBJ2-2; D is perhaps TRBD1 (6 bases). The receptor's source is a woman aged 40 to 49 in good health and CMV-seronegative. Sequencing was done on a sample of PBMCs. CDR3 nucleotide sequence: TGCGCCAGCAGGCCCGGGACACTGAACACCGGGGAGCTGTTTTTT. Its protein product is CASRPGTLNTGELFF. The full variable domain, completed using reference TRBV5-1 and TRBJ2-2, is KAGVTQTPRYLIKTRGQQVTLSCSPISGHRSVSWYQQTPGQGLQFLFEYFSETQRNKGNFPGRFSGRQFSNSRSEMNVSTLELGDSALYLCASRPGTLNTGELFFGEGSRLTVL.